The next 4 T cell receptor beta chains were all read from a single sample in a study of Ad26.COV2.S vaccination and SARS-CoV-2 variants. The sample's treatment: around 19 received Ad26.COV2.S at low or high dose, single or two shots; 5 received placebo; per-sample allocation not given. Each sample was drawn 63 days after the first injection (of vaccine or placebo). The table came from immunoSEQ multiplex PCR; TCRdb's copy has only in-frame clones and leaves some out. The sample consists of hundreds of thousands of clones, about 91% of them appearing once. The sequencing used peripheral blood, collected in a trial of Ad26.COV2.S vaccine versus placebo. The receptors shown here come from a person between 18 and 65 years old who received the Ad26.COV2.S COVID-19 vaccine or a placebo.

This chain uses TRBV28 with TRBJ1-5, with D perhaps TRBD1 (6 bases). The CDR3 consists of 17 residues. V was pared by 3 bases and J by 7 bases, with 22 bases between. Germline V CDR1 and CDR2: MDHEN, SYDVKM. CDR3 coding DNA: TGTGCCAGCAGTTTTTTGGGGTCGCAGGGGCTTCGGCAGCCCCAGCATTTT. Amino acids: CASSFLGSQGLRQPQHF.

V is TRBV4-1 and J is TRBJ1-1; perhaps TRBD1 as D (5 bases). The germline V and J ends were trimmed by 2 bases and 0 bases, with 19 bases remaining between them. The CDR3 loop spans 18 amino acids. Germline loops: CDR1 MGHRA, CDR2 YSYEKL. CDR3 loop: CASSQPLGRPLLNTEAFF. The CDR3 coding sequence is TGCGCCAGCAGCCAACCGTTGGGACGGCCCCTTTTGAACACTGAAGCTTTCTTT.

This sequence joins TRBV7-2 and TRBJ2-5; D is perhaps TRBD2 (6 bases). The CDR3 has 15 residues. Germline CDR1 reads SGHTA; CDR2 reads FQGNSA. The V end was cut by 3 bases, the J end by 5 bases, with 16 bases between. CDR3 sequence reads: CASSLRFGGMETQYF. The DNA for the CDR3 is TGTGCCAGCAGCTTGCGATTCGGGGGAATGGAGACCCAGTACTTC.

V gene TRBV4-1 combines with J gene TRBJ1-1; D is uncertain. V shed 0 bases and J shed 0 bases, with 17 bases lying between them. The CDR3 is 18 residues long. Germline CDR1 MGHRA, CDR2 YSYEKL. The CDR3 protein is CASSQDLGRPLLNTEAFF. The CDR3 DNA sequence: TGCGCCAGCAGCCAAGATCTGGGCAGGCCGCTTTTGAACACTGAAGCTTTCTTT.